The present T cell receptor (beta chain) was sequenced within a study of beta chain features in type 1 diabetes. Of the isolated RNA, all was reverse transcribed, and so the sequenced material was expressed TCRB transcripts. Profiling relied on immunoSEQ multiplex PCR, and the TCRdb table lists in-frame clones only, not all of them. Of 600,000 to 650,000 clones listed, around 15% are singletons. The CDR3 has 16 residues. Trimming took 0 bases from V and 1 from J; bases not matched to a gene: 3. Germline V gene lookup returns CDR1 SGDLS and CDR2 YYNGEE. This TCR was recovered from a man younger than 35 in good health. The V call is TRBV9, the J call TRBJ2-5; TRBD2 matches at 10 bases. The sample comprised naive CD4+ T cells from blood. CDR3 amino acids: CASSVALAGAQETQYF. The CDR3 DNA sequence: TGTGCCAGCAGCGTAGCCCTAGCGGGAGCCCAAGAGACCCAGTACTTC.